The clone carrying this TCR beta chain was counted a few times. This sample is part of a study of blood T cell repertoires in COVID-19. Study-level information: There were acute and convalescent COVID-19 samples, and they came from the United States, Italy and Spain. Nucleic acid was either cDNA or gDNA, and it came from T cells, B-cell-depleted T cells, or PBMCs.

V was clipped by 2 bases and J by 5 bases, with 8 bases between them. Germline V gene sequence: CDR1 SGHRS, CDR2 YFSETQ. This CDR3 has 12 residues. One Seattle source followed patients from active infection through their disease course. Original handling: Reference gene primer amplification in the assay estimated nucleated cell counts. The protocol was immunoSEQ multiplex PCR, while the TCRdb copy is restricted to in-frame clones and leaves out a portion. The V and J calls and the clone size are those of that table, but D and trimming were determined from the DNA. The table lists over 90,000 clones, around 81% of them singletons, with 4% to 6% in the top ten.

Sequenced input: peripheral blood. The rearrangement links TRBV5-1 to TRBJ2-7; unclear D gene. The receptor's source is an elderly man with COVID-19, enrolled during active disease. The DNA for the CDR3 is TGCGCCAGCAGCTTTCTCCAGGACGAGCAGTACTTC. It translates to CASSFLQDEQYF.